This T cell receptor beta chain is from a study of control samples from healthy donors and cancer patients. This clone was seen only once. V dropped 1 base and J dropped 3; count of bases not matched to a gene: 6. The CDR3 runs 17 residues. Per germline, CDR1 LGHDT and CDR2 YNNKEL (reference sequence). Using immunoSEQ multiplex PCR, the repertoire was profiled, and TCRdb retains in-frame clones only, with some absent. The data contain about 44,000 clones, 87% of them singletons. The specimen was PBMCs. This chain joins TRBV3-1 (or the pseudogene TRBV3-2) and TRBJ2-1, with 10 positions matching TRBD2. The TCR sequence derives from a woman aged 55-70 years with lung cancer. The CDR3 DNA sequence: TGTGCCAGCAGCCAAGGGGTCGCTAGCGGGGGCTACAATGAGCAGTTCTTC. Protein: CASSQGVASGGYNEQFF.